The source of this TCR beta chain is a study of cytomegalovirus exposure and HLA in healthy donors. As to this clone: Its antigen is unidentified. At the DNA level, this CDR3 is encoded by other sequences in the same sample as well.

CDR3 size: 15 residues. Germline-derived CDR1 and CDR2 are SGHTA and FQGTGA. The J segment lost 3 bases and the V segment lost 3 bases, leaving 0 bases of the junction unmatched. In the PCR, 60 Vbeta and 13 Jbeta primers were used. The repertoire was sequenced with immunoSEQ multiplex PCR; TCRdb's copy has only in-frame clones and lacks some. The sample lists around 120,000 clones; roughly 80% were seen once. Overall study results and limits: A later analysis reported that several of the most significant clusters appeared to be linked to common viral pathogens, among them Epstein-Barr virus.

This clonotype was obtained from a woman in her 40s in good health and CMV-seropositive. The J gene is TRBJ2-2, the V gene TRBV7-3, with 11 nucleotides matching TRBD2. The specimen was PBMCs. The CDR3 region has the DNA TGTGCCAGCAGCTTTAGCGGGGGGGACACCGGGGAGCTGTTTTTT. Translation gives CASSFSGGDTGELFF.